A selection of T cell receptor beta chains follows, all from one sample in a study of T cells after yellow fever vaccination. TCRdb fed the 5' RACE reads into MiXCR, producing one record per CDR3 protein. Of a few hundred thousand distinct CDR3 sequences listed, 3.6% were seen once; the top ten hold about 20%. The sequencing here drew on PBMCs, taken on the day of the yellow fever booster vaccination. The receptors stem from a man aged 18-30 years who received the YFV17D yellow fever vaccine. Both conserved end residues are part of each CDR3. A D gene is named only where the DNA matches it firmly. Where a row states a size, it is once, few, many or the class of an expanded clone; other rows omit it.

>many|TRBV5-1|TRBJ1-2|TRBD1
CASSPGQGETYGYTF
TGCGCCAGCAGTCCGGGACAGGGGGAGACCTATGGCTACACCTTC
>few|TRBV12-3/TRBV12-4|TRBJ2-2|.
CASSLDGGNTGELFF
TGTGCCAGCAGTTTAGACGGGGGGAACACCGGGGAGCTGTTTTTT
>.|TRBV19|TRBJ1-1|.
CATLRTAIYPNTEAFF
TGTGCCACCCTACGGACAGCCATATACCCGAACACTGAAGCTTTCTTT
>few|TRBV9|TRBJ1-6|.
CASSVDPGAPHSPLHF
TGTGCCAGCAGCGTAGACCCAGGGGCACCACATTCACCCCTCCACTTT
>many|TRBV20-1|TRBJ1-6|.
CSASSVPPYNSPLHF
TGCAGTGCTAGTTCGGTTCCACCTTATAATTCACCCCTCCACTTT
>.|TRBV6-5|TRBJ2-3|TRBD1
CASSYSTGGFGKVDTQYF
TGTGCCAGCAGTTACTCAACAGGGGGGTTCGGGAAGGTAGATACGCAGTATTTT
>.|TRBV7-2|TRBJ1-5|.
CASSLMQGLLQPQHF
TGTGCCAGCAGCTTAATGCAGGGTCTGTTGCAGCCCCAGCATTTT
>few|TRBV5-1|TRBJ1-2|TRBD1
CASSLETGPPYGYTF
TGCGCCAGCAGCTTGGAGACAGGGCCGCCCTATGGCTACACCTTC
>many|TRBV20-1|TRBJ1-1|.
CSAHQLGQPGTEAFF
TGCAGTGCGCACCAACTAGGGCAGCCCGGAACTGAAGCTTTCTTT
>.|TRBV7-9|TRBJ2-3|TRBD2
CASSSPGLAGDTDTQYF
TGTGCCAGCAGCTCCCCGGGACTAGCGGGAGATACAGATACGCAGTATTTT
>many|TRBV5-6|TRBJ1-1|.
CASSPTHRGRNTEAFF
TGTGCCAGCAGCCCGACCCACCGAGGAAGGAACACTGAAGCTTTCTTT
>many|TRBV4-2|TRBJ2-4|.
CASSQDPAGNIQYF
TGTGCCAGCAGCCAAGACCCCGCCGGAAACATTCAGTACTTC
>many|TRBV4-2|TRBJ1-6|TRBD1
CASSQDTGQGFAPLHF
TGTGCCAGCAGCCAAGACACTGGACAGGGGTTCGCACCCCTCCACTTT
>.|TRBV6-6|TRBJ2-1|.
CASSNTGSGIF
TGTGCCAGCAGTAACACAGGAAGTGGGATCTTC
>many|TRBV7-2|TRBJ2-5|TRBD1
CASSSDRQETQYF
TGTGCCAGCAGCTCGGACAGGCAAGAGACCCAGTACTTC
>.|TRBV29-1|TRBJ1-6|.
CSVRQTLNSPLHF
TGCAGCGTACGACAGACTTTGAACTCACCCCTCCACTTT
>few|TRBV9|TRBJ2-3|TRBD2
CASSVARLADTQYF
TGTGCCAGCAGCGTAGCGAGACTAGCGGATACGCAGTATTTT
>.|TRBV2|TRBJ2-1|TRBD2
CASRLAGPNEQFF
TGTGCCAGCAGGCTAGCGGGGCCCAATGAGCAGTTCTTC
>few|TRBV20-1|TRBJ1-4|.
CSARGGVEKLFF
TGCAGTGCTAGGGGGGGGGTTGAAAAACTGTTTTTT
>many|TRBV5-5|TRBJ2-5|.
CASSLPGWKTQYF
TGTGCCAGCAGCTTACCAGGGTGGAAGACCCAGTACTTC
>.|TRBV9|TRBJ2-2|.
CASSVGGVDTGELFF
TGTGCCAGCAGCGTAGGAGGGGTCGACACCGGGGAGCTGTTTTTT
>.|TRBV5-1|TRBJ2-5|TRBD1
CASRTGQNQETQYF
TGCGCCAGCAGAACGGGACAGAACCAAGAGACCCAGTACTTC
>many|TRBV4-2|TRBJ1-2|.
CASSQEGGYTF
TGTGCCAGCAGCCAAGAGGGGGGCTACACCTTC
>many|TRBV4-1|TRBJ2-7|TRBD2
CASRLAGGQSYEQYF
TGCGCCAGCAGACTAGCGGGGGGCCAATCCTACGAGCAGTACTTC
>.|TRBV5-5|TRBJ1-5|TRBD1
CASSLEGQGAEGNQPQHF
TGTGCCAGCAGCTTGGAGGGACAGGGGGCGGAAGGCAATCAGCCCCAGCATTTT
>few|TRBV6-6|TRBJ2-2|TRBD1
CASSYRRDRGPEGNTGELFF
TGTGCCAGCAGTTACCGACGGGACAGGGGGCCCGAAGGGAATACCGGGGAGCTGTTTTTT
>many|TRBV7-9|TRBJ2-2|.
CASSGQLSGELFF
TGTGCCAGCAGCGGCCAGCTTTCCGGGGAGCTGTTTTTT
>.|TRBV3-1|TRBJ1-2|.
CASSHPRVNYGYTF
TGTGCCAGCAGCCACCCCCGAGTAAACTATGGCTACACCTTC
>few|TRBV5-1|TRBJ2-3|TRBD2
CASSFGSGGRSDTQYF
TGCGCCAGCAGCTTCGGAAGCGGGGGGAGGTCAGATACGCAGTATTTT
>.|TRBV27|TRBJ2-5|.
CARQGETQYF
TGTGCCAGGCAGGGAGAGACCCAGTACTTC
>many|TRBV4-1|TRBJ1-1|.
CASSQNRDITEAFF
TGCGCCAGCAGCCAAAACAGGGATATCACTGAAGCTTTCTTT
>.|TRBV19|TRBJ1-4|.
CASSTRTVSREKLFF
TGTGCCAGTAGTACTAGGACAGTGAGTCGCGAAAAACTGTTTTTT
>many|TRBV20-1|TRBJ1-3|.
CSAQGEGSGNTIYF
TGCAGTGCTCAAGGCGAGGGTTCTGGAAACACCATATATTTT
>few|TRBV5-1|TRBJ2-2|.
CASSSSSSANTGELFF
TGCGCCAGCAGCTCCTCTAGTTCCGCGAACACCGGGGAGCTGTTTTTT
>few|TRBV24-1|TRBJ2-5|TRBD1
CATRATQGQTQYF
TGTGCCACCAGAGCCACACAGGGGCAGACCCAGTACTTC
>many|TRBV7-2|TRBJ1-1|.
CASSSTGRRKAFF
TGTGCCAGCAGCTCTACAGGACGGAGAAAAGCTTTCTTT
>many|TRBV4-3|TRBJ2-2|TRBD2
CASSRGLAGVANTGELFF
TGCGCCAGCAGCCGAGGACTAGCGGGGGTCGCGAACACCGGGGAGCTGTTTTTT
>many|TRBV6-2/TRBV6-3|TRBJ2-5|.
CASSVLPETQYF
TGTGCCAGTTCTGTTCTACCCGAGACCCAGTACTTC
>many|TRBV30|TRBJ2-7|.
CAWSVDNTYEQYF
TGTGCCTGGAGCGTCGATAATACCTACGAGCAGTACTTC
>many|TRBV5-6|TRBJ1-5|.
CASSPYRVGNQPQHF
TGTGCCAGCAGCCCCTACAGGGTGGGGAATCAGCCCCAGCATTTT
>many|TRBV9|TRBJ2-1|TRBD2
CASSVVGGSNEQFF
TGTGCCAGCAGCGTTGTCGGGGGGAGCAATGAGCAGTTCTTC
>few|TRBV4-1|TRBJ2-1|TRBD1
CASSQGTRQGVYNEQFF
TGCGCCAGCAGCCAAGGCACCAGGCAGGGGGTGTACAATGAGCAGTTCTTC
>few|TRBV6-2/TRBV6-3|TRBJ2-2|.
CATGAQLRELFF
TGTGCCACCGGCGCTCAGTTACGGGAGCTGTTTTTT
>.|TRBV5-1|TRBJ2-4|TRBD2
CASSFGSGGRNIQYF
TGCGCCAGCAGCTTTGGAAGCGGGGGTAGAAACATTCAGTACTTC
>many|TRBV5-1|TRBJ2-5|TRBD1
CASSSRPGQGWETQYF
TGCGCCAGCAGCTCGAGACCGGGACAGGGGTGGGAGACCCAGTACTTC